The clone carrying this TCR beta chain was seen only a few times. Antigen unknown. These data come from a study of identical twins. General study findings and limits: For out-of-frame beta sequences, excess twin sharing was weaker. There were fewer insertions in abundant cord blood beta clonotypes, but memory repertoires showed no such pattern.

Every sampled donor was Caucasian and healthy. V lost 6 bases to trimming and J lost 6 bases; unmatched junction nucleotides: 12. There are 16 residues in the CDR3. Germline V CDR1 and CDR2: DFQATT, SNEGSKA (reference sequence). TCRdb itself ran the 5' RACE reads through MiXCR, one entry per CDR3 protein. The sample holds about 810,000 distinct CDR3 sequences; over 9% are singletons and the top ten take about 1.6%. The data were also submitted as part of a second study, on yellow fever vaccine responses in identical twins. From that report: It has been reported that, in twins, the vaccine T cell response seemed partly convergent and partly personalized.

The receptor was derived from a woman aged 18-29 years in good health. The V and J genes are TRBV20-1 and TRBJ2-2, with 11 bases aligning to TRBD1. Sequences were obtained from PBMCs. CDR3 protein: CSAPPRTGGRSGELFF. The CDR3 region has the DNA TGCAGTGCCCCCCCCCGGACAGGGGGCAGGTCCGGGGAGCTGTTTTTT.